A single sample gave rise to the 13 T cell receptor beta chains below, sequenced in a study of T cell changes during pregnancy in multiple sclerosis. Data came from immunoSEQ multiplex PCR; TCRdb stores just in-frame clones and leaves some out. The data show approximately 50,000 clones, more than 85% seen once. The source material was CD4+ T cells from peripheral blood mononuclear cells, sampled after pregnancy. These receptors were taken from a female donor with multiple sclerosis, enrolled in a pregnancy study.

This rearrangement joins TRBV27 to TRBJ1-1; D might be TRBD1 (5 bases). CDR3 size: 15 residues. Germline V gene sequence: CDR1 MNHEY, CDR2 SMNVEV (reference sequence). With 0 bases removed from V and 4 bases from J, the gap between germline ends came to 12 bases. In DNA, the CDR3 is TGTGCCAGCAGTTTATCGAAGGGGATCGGCACTGAAGCTTTCTTT. As protein: CASSLSKGIGTEAFF.

This clone was seen just once. The rearrangement joins TRBV23-1 to TRBJ1-2; D uncertain. TRBV23-1 is an ORF; its function is uncertain. The CDR3 contains 17 residues. The V end lost 6 bases, the J end lost 5 bases, and 25 bases lay between the germline ends. The CDR3 reads CASRQTGNSVGRYGYTF. As DNA, the CDR3 is TGCGCCAGCAGACAGACCGGGAACTCGGTAGGGAGATATGGCTACACCTTC.

As concerns this clone: One end of the junction fails to match germline, which may point to a read error. V usage is TRBV28 and J usage is TRBJ2-5, with D unclear. The J call may be in error: the DNA end matches TRBJ2-7 better. The V gene's germline CDR1 is MDHEN and CDR2 SYDVKM. This CDR3 is 12 amino acids long. CDR3 DNA: TGTGGCAGCAGTCCCACTACCTACGAGCAGTACTTC. Its protein product is CGSSPTTYEQYF.

The CDR3 nucleotides are TGCGCCAGCAGCCGGGGACTTAACACCGGGGAGCTGTTTTTT. This translates into CASSRGLNTGELFF. This chain links TRBV4-3 with TRBJ2-2, with a possible D match to TRBD2 (6 bases). The CDR3 is 14 amino acids. Germline V gives CDR1 LGHNA, CDR2 YSLEER. V lost 4 bases, J lost 2 bases, and 8 bases lay in between.

The V and J genes are TRBV4-1 and TRBJ2-1; a possible D gene is TRBD2 (5 bases). The CDR3 has 16 residues. CDR1 MGHRA and CDR2 YSYEKL come from the germline V gene. The V end lost 0 bases, the J end lost 1 base, and 10 bases lay between the germline ends. The CDR3 bases are TGCGCCAGCAGCCAAGATCCGACTATATCCTACAATGAGCAGTTCTTC. It is translated as CASSQDPTISYNEQFF.

The genes are TRBV2 and TRBJ2-7; D ambiguous. Trimming shortened V by 4 bases and J by 2 bases, and 12 bases separated the two germline ends. The CDR3 runs to 14 residues. CDR1 SNHLY and CDR2 FYNNEI come from the germline V gene. CDR3 amino acids: CASSGTETAYEQYF. Written as DNA, the CDR3 is TGTGCCAGCAGTGGAACAGAGACCGCCTACGAGCAGTACTTC.

The V and J genes are TRBV5-1 and TRBJ2-5, with 7 bases identical to TRBD2. The CDR3 spans 16 residues. Unmatched junction bases numbered 9, after V lost 4 bases and J lost 0 bases. Germline assignment: CDR1 SGHRS and CDR2 YFSETQ. The DNA for the CDR3 is TGCGCCAGCAGCATTGTACCTAGCGGCAACCAAGAGACCCAGTACTTC. Protein sequence: CASSIVPSGNQETQYF.

The chain uses TRBV5-1 and TRBJ1-1; D remains ambiguous. This CDR3 has 12 amino acids. Deletions cut 2 bases from V and 4 bases from J, with 6 bases between. CDR1 is SGHRS and CDR2 is YFSETQ in the germline V gene. The CDR3 protein is CASSFSPTEAFF. The DNA of the CDR3 is TGCGCCAGCAGCTTTAGTCCCACTGAAGCTTTCTTT.

The rearrangement joins TRBV28 to TRBJ1-1, with 8 bases aligning to TRBD1. Germline CDR1 reads MDHEN; CDR2 reads SYDVKM. This CDR3 is built from 14 residues. V was pared by 7 bases and J by 6 bases, with 10 bases of the junction left unmatched. The CDR3 loop is CASTRQGQTPEAFF. CDR3 sequence (DNA): TGTGCCAGCACTCGACAGGGGCAAACCCCTGAAGCTTTCTTT.

The chain carries TRBV11-2 and TRBJ2-7; 8 bases line up with TRBD2. With 1 base clipped from V and 1 base from J, the junction kept 0 bases outside the gene matches. Germline loops: CDR1 SGHAT, CDR2 FQNNGV. The CDR3 sequence is 14 residues long. This chain's CDR3 is CASSLAGGSYEQYF. The CDR3 nucleotides are TGTGCCAGCAGCTTAGCGGGAGGGTCCTACGAGCAGTACTTC.

The chain joins TRBV27 to TRBJ2-1; 11 bases fit TRBD2. Germline CDR1 is MNHEY and CDR2 is SMNVEV (reference sequence). J gave up 3 bases and V 2 bases, and 6 bases lay outside the gene matches. The CDR3 has 17 residues. The CDR3 here is CASSLVASGRIYNEQFF. The CDR3 nucleotides read TGTGCCAGCAGTTTAGTGGCTAGCGGGAGGATCTACAATGAGCAGTTCTTC.

J is TRBJ2-1 and V is TRBV28, with TRBD1 matching over 8 bases. The CDR3 length is 15 residues. CDR1 and CDR2 (germline): MDHEN, SYDVKM. V lost 5 bases and J lost 3; bases outside the gene matches: 6. CDR3 coding DNA: TGTGCCAGCAGTCCTCGTGGACAGGGCTACAATGAGCAGTTCTTC. Amino acid sequence: CASSPRGQGYNEQFF.

The chain combines TRBV25-1 with TRBJ2-7; D uncertain. Per the germline V gene, CDR1 is MGHDK and CDR2 is SYGVNS. The CDR3 length is 13 residues. Deletions cut 4 bases from V and 2 bases from J, with 9 bases between. The CDR3 DNA sequence: TGTGCCAGCAGTGGGGCAGGCCCCTACGAGCAGTACTTC. It translates to CASSGAGPYEQYF.